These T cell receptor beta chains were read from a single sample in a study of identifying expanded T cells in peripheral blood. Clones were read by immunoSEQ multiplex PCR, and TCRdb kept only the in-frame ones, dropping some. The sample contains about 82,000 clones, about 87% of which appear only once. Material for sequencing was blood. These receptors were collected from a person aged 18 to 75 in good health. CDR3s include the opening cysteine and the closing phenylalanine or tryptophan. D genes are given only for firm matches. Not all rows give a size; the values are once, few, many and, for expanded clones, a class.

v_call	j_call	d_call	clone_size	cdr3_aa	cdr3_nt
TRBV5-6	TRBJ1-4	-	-	CATGTGEKLFF	TGTGCCACCGGGACCGGCGAAAAACTGTTTTTT
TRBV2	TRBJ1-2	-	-	CASSERLSNYGYTF	TGTGCCAGCAGTGAACGACTGAGTAACTATGGCTACACCTTC
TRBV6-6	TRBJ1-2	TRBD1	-	CASSYANRGQGYGYTF	TGTGCCAGCAGTTACGCAAATAGGGGGCAAGGCTATGGCTACACCTTC
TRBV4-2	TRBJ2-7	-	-	CASSLGNSPTYEQYF	TGTGCCAGCAGCCTGGGGAACTCTCCAACCTACGAGCAGTACTTC
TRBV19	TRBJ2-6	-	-	CASSIDKIQGSGANVLTF	TGTGCCAGTAGTATAGATAAAATCCAGGGCTCTGGGGCCAACGTCCTGACTTTC
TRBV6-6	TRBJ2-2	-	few	CALCSPSGELFF	TGTGCCCTATGCTCGCCTTCCGGGGAGCTGTTTTTT
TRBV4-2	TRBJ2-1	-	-	CASSQDGGISDNEQFF	TGTGCCAGCAGCCAAGATGGGGGGATCTCAGACAATGAGCAGTTCTTC
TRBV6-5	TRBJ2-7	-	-	CASSLEGTYEQYF	TGTGCCAGCAGTCTTGAGGGTACCTACGAGCAGTACTTC
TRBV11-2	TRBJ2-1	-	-	CASSLTQGLAYNEQFF	TGTGCCAGCAGCTTGACACAGGGTCTCGCCTACAATGAGCAGTTCTTC
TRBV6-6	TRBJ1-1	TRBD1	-	CASSRGTVNTEAFF	TGTGCCAGCAGCAGGGGGACAGTGAACACTGAAGCTTTCTTT
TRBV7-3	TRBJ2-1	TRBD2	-	CASSFAGGDEQFF	TGTGCCAGCAGCTTTGCGGGAGGCGATGAGCAGTTCTTC
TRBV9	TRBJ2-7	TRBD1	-	CASSVDEGALNEQYF	TGTGCCAGCAGCGTAGATGAGGGGGCCCTTAACGAGCAGTACTTC
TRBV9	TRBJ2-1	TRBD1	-	CASSAPGTAYNEQFF	TGTGCCAGCAGCGCCCCCGGGACAGCCTACAATGAGCAGTTCTTC
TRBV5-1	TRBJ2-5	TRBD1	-	CASSIQGIGVGETQYF	TGCGCCAGCAGCATACAGGGGATCGGAGTTGGGGAGACCCAGTACTTC
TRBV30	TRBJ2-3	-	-	CAWSSAVDTQYF	TGTGCCTGGAGTTCCGCTGTAGATACGCAGTATTTT
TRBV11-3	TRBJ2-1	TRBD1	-	CATRYSGTASNEQFF	TGTGCCACCAGATATTCCGGGACAGCATCCAATGAGCAGTTCTTC
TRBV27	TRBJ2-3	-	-	CASSSEPRTDTQYF	TGTGCCAGCAGTTCGGAGCCTAGAACAGATACGCAGTATTTT
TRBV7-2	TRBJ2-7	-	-	CASSLQWGYEQYF	TGTGCCAGCAGCCTCCAATGGGGTTACGAGCAGTACTTC
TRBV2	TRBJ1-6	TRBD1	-	CASSLTTGAPPYNSPLHF	TGTGCCAGCAGTCTCACAACAGGGGCCCCCCCTTATAATTCACCCCTCCACTTT
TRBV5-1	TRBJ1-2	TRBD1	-	CASSLEGQGSRGYTF	TGCGCCAGCAGCTTGGAGGGACAGGGATCAAGAGGCTACACCTTC
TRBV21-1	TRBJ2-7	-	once	CASSIPFPGPSYEQYF	TGTGCCAGCAGCATCCCCTTCCCGGGGCCCTCCTACGAGCAGTACTTC
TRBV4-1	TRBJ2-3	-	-	CASSQERQGTDTQYF	TGCGCCAGCAGCCAAGAGAGGCAGGGTACAGATACGCAGTATTTT
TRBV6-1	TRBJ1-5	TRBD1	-	CASTDREGQPQHF	TGTGCCAGCACCGACAGGGAGGGACAGCCCCAGCATTTT
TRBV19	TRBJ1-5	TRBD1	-	CASRAGQGKDYSNQPQHF	TGTGCCAGTAGGGCAGGACAGGGAAAAGACTATAGCAATCAGCCCCAGCATTTT
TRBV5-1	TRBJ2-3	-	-	CASSLASGPDTQYF	TGCGCCAGCAGCTTGGCTTCGGGGCCAGATACGCAGTATTTT
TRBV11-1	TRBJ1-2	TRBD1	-	CASSPTRDSPSGYTF	TGTGCCAGCAGCCCGACCCGGGACAGCCCATCAGGCTACACCTTC
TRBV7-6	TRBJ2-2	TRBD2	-	CASSFRGAGELFF	TGTGCCAGCAGCTTCCGGGGGGCCGGGGAGCTGTTTTTT
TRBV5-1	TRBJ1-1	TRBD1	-	CASSLVTGTGMNTEAFF	TGCGCCAGCAGCTTGGTGACGGGGACAGGTATGAACACTGAAGCTTTCTTT
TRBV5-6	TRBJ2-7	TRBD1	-	CASSGQENYEQYF	TGTGCCAGCAGCGGACAGGAAAACTACGAGCAGTACTTC
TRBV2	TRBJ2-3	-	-	CASKRGHSLASTDTQYF	TGTGCCAGCAAACGGGGCCATTCCCTCGCTAGCACAGATACGCAGTATTTT
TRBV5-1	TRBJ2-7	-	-	CASTGDGSYEQYF	TGCGCCAGCACCGGGGACGGGTCTTACGAGCAGTACTTC
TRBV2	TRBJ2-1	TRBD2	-	CASSVSGEQFF	TGTGCCAGCAGTGTTAGCGGGGAGCAGTTCTTC
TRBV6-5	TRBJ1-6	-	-	CASSTRWENSPLHF	TGTGCCAGCAGCACCAGGTGGGAAAATTCACCCCTCCACTTT
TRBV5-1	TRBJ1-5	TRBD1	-	CASSPSTGGDQPQHF	TGCGCCAGCAGCCCCTCGACAGGGGGTGACCAGCCCCAGCATTTT
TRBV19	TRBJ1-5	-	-	CASSSGQEYQPQHF	TGTGCCAGTAGTTCTGGGCAGGAGTATCAGCCCCAGCATTTT
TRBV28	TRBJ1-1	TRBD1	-	CASSPGDRPNTEAFF	TGTGCCAGCAGTCCTGGGGACAGGCCCAACACTGAAGCTTTCTTT
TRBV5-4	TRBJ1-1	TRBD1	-	CASSLVRDSLNTEAFF	TGTGCCAGCAGCTTGGTCCGGGACAGTCTGAACACTGAAGCTTTCTTT
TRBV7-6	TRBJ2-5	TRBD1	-	CASSSDQVPGQGSQETQYF	TGTGCCAGCAGCTCGGATCAAGTCCCGGGACAGGGAAGCCAAGAGACCCAGTACTTC
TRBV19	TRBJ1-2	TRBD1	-	CASSRTGGWGYTF	TGTGCCAGTAGTAGGACAGGGGGCTGGGGCTACACCTTC
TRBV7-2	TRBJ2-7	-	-	CASSLGSPYEQYF	TGTGCCAGCAGCTTAGGGTCCCCCTACGAGCAGTACTTC
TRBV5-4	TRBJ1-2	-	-	CASSGASRGYTF	TGTGCCAGCAGCGGCGCGTCACGGGGCTACACCTTC
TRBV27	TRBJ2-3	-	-	CASSFGALSTDTQYF	TGTGCCAGCAGTTTTGGGGCACTAAGCACAGATACGCAGTATTTT
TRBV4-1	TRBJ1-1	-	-	CASSPGRGNTEAFF	TGCGCCAGCAGCCCTGGGAGAGGGAACACTGAAGCTTTCTTT
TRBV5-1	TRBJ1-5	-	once	CASSLDGQNNQPQHF	TGCGCCAGCAGCCTGGATGGACAGAACAATCAGCCCCAGCATTTT
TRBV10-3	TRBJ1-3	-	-	CAISESGWDTIYF	TGTGCCATCAGTGAGTCGGGGTGGGACACCATATATTTT
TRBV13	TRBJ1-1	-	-	CASSPTTGTEAFF	TGTGCCAGCAGCCCTACTACGGGGACTGAAGCTTTCTTT
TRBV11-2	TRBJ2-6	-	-	CASSPRPTVLSSGANVLTF	TGTGCCAGCAGCCCCCGACCCACGGTTCTGAGCTCTGGGGCCAACGTCCTGACTTTC
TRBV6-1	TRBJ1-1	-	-	CASEPRGGETEAFF	TGTGCCAGCGAACCGCGAGGTGGAGAGACTGAAGCTTTCTTT
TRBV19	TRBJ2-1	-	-	CASSIGLGNEQFF	TGTGCCAGTAGTATAGGTCTGGGCAATGAGCAGTTCTTC
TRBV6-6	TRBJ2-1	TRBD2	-	CASSTTSGRYNEQFF	TGTGCCAGCAGCACTACTAGCGGGAGGTACAATGAGCAGTTCTTC
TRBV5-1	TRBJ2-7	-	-	CASSLAGEQYF	TGCGCCAGCAGCTTGGCAGGAGAGCAGTACTTC